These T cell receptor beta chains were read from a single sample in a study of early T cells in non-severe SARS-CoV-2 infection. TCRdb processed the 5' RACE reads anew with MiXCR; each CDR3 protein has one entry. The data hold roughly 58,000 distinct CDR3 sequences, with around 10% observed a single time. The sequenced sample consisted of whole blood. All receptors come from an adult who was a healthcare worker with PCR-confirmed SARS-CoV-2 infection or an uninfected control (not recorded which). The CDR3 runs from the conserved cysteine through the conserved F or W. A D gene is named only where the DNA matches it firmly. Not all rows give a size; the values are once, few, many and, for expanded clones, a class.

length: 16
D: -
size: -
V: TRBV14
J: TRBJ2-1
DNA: TGTGCCAGCAGCCAAGTAAGCGGAAGCTCCTACAATGAGCAGTTCTTC
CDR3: CASSQVSGSSYNEQFF

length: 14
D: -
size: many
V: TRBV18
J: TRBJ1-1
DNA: TGTGCCAGCTCACCGAAGAGGGGGTGGACTGAAGCTTTCTTT
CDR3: CASSPKRGWTEAFF

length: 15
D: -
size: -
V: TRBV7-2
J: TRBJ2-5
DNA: TGTGCCAGCAGCTTAACCCGGGACTCCCGGGCGACCCAGTACTTC
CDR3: CASSLTRDSRATQYF

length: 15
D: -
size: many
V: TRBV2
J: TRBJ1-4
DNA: TGTGCCAGCAGATCCCAAGGATCCACCGGGGAAAAACTGTTTTTT
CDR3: CASRSQGSTGEKLFF

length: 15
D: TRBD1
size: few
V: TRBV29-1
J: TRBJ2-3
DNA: TGCAGCGGTGGACCCAGGGGGCTTGGGGCAGATACGCAGTATTTT
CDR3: CSGGPRGLGADTQYF

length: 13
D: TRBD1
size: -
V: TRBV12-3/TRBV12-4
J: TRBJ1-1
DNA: TGTGCCAGCAGTTTAAGCGGACAGGCAGAAGCTTTCTTT
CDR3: CASSLSGQAEAFF

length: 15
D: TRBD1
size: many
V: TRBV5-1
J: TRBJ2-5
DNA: TGCGCCAGCAGCTCCCCGGACAGGGGGCAGGGGACCCAGTACTTC
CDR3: CASSSPDRGQGTQYF

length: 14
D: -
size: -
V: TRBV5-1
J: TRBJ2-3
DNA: TGCGCCAGCAGTGCCCTAAGGGACACAGATACGCAGTATTTT
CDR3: CASSALRDTDTQYF

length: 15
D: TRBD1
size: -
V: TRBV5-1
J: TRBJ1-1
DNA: TGCGCCAGCAGCTTGGCTCCCCTACAGGGGGCTGAAGCTTTCTTT
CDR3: CASSLAPLQGAEAFF

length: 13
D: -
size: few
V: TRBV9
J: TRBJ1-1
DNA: TGTGCCAGCAGCGTAGACATGAACACTGAAGCTTTCTTT
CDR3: CASSVDMNTEAFF

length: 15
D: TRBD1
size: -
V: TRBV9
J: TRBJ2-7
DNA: TGTGCCAGCAGCCTAAGGACAGGGGGCCCCTACGAGCAGTACTTC
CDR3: CASSLRTGGPYEQYF

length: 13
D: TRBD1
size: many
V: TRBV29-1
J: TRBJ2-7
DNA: TGCAGCGCTGCGGACAGGGGTACCTACGAGCAGTACTTC
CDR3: CSAADRGTYEQYF

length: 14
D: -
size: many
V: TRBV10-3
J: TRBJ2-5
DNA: TGTGCCATCAGTGATTCCGGGACACAAGAGACCCAGTACTTC
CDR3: CAISDSGTQETQYF

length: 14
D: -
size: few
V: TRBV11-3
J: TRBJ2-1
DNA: TGTGCCAGCAGCTTTCTCTCAGGGGAGAATGAGCAGTTCTTC
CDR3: CASSFLSGENEQFF

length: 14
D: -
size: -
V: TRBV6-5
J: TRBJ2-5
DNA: TGTGCCAGCGGGTCGAAGAGAGGCGGAGGGACCCAGTACTTC
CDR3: CASGSKRGGGTQYF

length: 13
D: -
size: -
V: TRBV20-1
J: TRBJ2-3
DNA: TGCAGTGCTCCCGAACAGGTAGCGGATACGCAGTATTTT
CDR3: CSAPEQVADTQYF

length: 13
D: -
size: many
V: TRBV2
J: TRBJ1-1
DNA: TGTGCCAGCATCGTCTATAGGCCCACTGAAGCTTTCTTT
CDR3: CASIVYRPTEAFF

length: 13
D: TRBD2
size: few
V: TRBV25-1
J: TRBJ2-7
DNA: TGTGCCAGCGAGCGGGGAATTGGGAACGAACAGTACTTC
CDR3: CASERGIGNEQYF

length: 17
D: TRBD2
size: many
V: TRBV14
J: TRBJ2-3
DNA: TGTGCCAGCAGCCCGTTTTCGGGCGGGGGTAGCACAGATACGCAGTATTTT
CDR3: CASSPFSGGGSTDTQYF

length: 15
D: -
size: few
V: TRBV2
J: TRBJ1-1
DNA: TGTGCCAGCAGTGAATTGGCAGCCTCGATGACTGAAGCTTTCTTT
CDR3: CASSELAASMTEAFF

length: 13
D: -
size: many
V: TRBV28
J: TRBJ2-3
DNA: TGTGCCAGCAGAGGACATCGCCCAGATACGCAGTATTTT
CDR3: CASRGHRPDTQYF

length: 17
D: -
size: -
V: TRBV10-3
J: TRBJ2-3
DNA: TGTGCCATCAGAGAAGCAACAGGCCCACGAGGCACAGATACGCAGTATTTT
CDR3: CAIREATGPRGTDTQYF

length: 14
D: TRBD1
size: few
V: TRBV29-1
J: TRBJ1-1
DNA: TGCAGCGTTGAGCAAATGGACAGGGGGGTTCGTGCTTTCTTT
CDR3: CSVEQMDRGVRAFF

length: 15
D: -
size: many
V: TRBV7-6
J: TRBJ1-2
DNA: TGTGCCAGCAGCTTAGGGAGCCGGGGGTCAAGCGGCTACACCTTC
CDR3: CASSLGSRGSSGYTF

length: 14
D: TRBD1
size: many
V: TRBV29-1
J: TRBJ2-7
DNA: TGCAGCGTTGGGGGGACAGAGTTTCCCTACGAGCAGTACTTC
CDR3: CSVGGTEFPYEQYF

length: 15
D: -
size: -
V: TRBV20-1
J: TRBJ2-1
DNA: TGCAGTGCTAGGGATAGCGGTTACTCCTACAATGAGCAGTTCTTC
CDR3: CSARDSGYSYNEQFF

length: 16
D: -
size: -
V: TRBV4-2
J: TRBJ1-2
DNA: TGTGCCAGCAGCCAAGATCCGGCAGGGACTCTATATGGCTACACCTTC
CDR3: CASSQDPAGTLYGYTF

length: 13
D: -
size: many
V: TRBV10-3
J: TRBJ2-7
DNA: TGTGCCATCAGGTCACCGGGGTCCTACGAGCAGTACTTC
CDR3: CAIRSPGSYEQYF

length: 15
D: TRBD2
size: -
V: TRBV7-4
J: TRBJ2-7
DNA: TGTGCCAGCACGGAATGTGAGCGGGGAGAATACGAGCAGTACTTC
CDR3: CASTECERGEYEQYF

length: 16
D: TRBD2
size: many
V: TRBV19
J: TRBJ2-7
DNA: TGTGCCAGTAGGCCCGGGACTAGCGGGTCCCCCTACGAGCAGTACTTC
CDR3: CASRPGTSGSPYEQYF

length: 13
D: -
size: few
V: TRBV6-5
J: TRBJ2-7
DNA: TGTGCCAGCAGTACAGGGACCCTCTACGAGCAGTACTTC
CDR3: CASSTGTLYEQYF

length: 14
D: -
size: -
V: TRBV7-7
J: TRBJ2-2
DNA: TGTGCTAGCAGCCCCACGTCAGGTGCCGGGGAGCTGTTTTTT
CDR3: CASSPTSGAGELFF

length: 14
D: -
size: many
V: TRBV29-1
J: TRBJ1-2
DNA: TGCAGCGTTACCCTATCCGACGCGGCATACGGCTACACCTTC
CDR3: CSVTLSDAAYGYTF

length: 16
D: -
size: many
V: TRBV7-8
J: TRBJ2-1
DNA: TGTGCCAGCAGCGCCAATGGATTAGGGGGTCACAATGAGCAGTTCTTC
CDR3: CASSANGLGGHNEQFF

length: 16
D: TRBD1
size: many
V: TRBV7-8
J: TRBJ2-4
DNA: TGTGCCAGCAGCTCAAGGACAGGGGCCCTCATGGACATTCAGTACTTC
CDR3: CASSSRTGALMDIQYF

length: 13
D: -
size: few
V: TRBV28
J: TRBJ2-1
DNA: TGTGCCAGCAGCCTGGGGCTTCGTCCTGAGCAGTTCTTC
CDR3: CASSLGLRPEQFF

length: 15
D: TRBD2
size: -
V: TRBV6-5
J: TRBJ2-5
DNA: TGTGCCAGCAGTCCCCCTGGAGCGGGGAGGCGGACCCAGTACTTC
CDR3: CASSPPGAGRRTQYF

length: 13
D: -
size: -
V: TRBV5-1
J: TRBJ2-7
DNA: TGCGCCAGCAGCTTGTCGGCTAGCAGCGAGCAGTACTTC
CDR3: CASSLSASSEQYF

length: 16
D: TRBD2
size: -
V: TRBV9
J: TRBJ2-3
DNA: TGTGCCAGCAGCCCGGGACTAGGGTTTTCTACAGATACGCAGTATTTT
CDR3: CASSPGLGFSTDTQYF

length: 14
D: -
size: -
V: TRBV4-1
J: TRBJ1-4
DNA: TGCGCCAGCAGCCAAGAGGAAGGTTTAGGAAAACTGTTTTTT
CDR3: CASSQEEGLGKLFF

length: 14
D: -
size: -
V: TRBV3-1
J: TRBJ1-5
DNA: TGTGCCAGCAGCCAATCAGGTAGCAATCAGCCCCAGCATTTT
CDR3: CASSQSGSNQPQHF

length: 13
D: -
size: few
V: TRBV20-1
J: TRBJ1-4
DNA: TGCAGTGGCAGCAGTTCAACTAATGAAAAACTGTTTTTT
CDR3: CSGSSSTNEKLFF

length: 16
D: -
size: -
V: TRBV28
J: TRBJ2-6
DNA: TGTGCCAGCAGTCCCTCCCGTTACTCTGGGGCCAACGTCCTGACTTTC
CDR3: CASSPSRYSGANVLTF

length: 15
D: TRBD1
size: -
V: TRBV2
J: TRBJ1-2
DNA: TGTGCCAGCAGTGCAGACAGGGGGCTTCACTATGGCTACACCTTC
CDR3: CASSADRGLHYGYTF

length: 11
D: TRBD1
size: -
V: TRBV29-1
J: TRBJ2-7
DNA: TGCAGCGTGACAGGGGACTACGAGCAGTACTTC
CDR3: CSVTGDYEQYF

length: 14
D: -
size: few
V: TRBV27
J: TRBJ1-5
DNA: TGTGCCAGCAGTTTACGGGACAGCAATCAGCCCCAGCATTTT
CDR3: CASSLRDSNQPQHF

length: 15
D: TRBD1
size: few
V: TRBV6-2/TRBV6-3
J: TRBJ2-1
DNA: TGTGCCAGCACCCTGTACAGGGGGGACTACAATGAGCAGTTCTTC
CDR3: CASTLYRGDYNEQFF

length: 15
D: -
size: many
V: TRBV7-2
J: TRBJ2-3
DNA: TGTGCCAGCAGCTTAGAGGGGCGGAGGACAGATACGCAGTATTTT
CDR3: CASSLEGRRTDTQYF

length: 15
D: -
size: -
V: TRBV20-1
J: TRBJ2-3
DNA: TGCAGTGCTCCGTCGGGGCGACAGGCGTCAGATACGCAGTATTTT
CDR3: CSAPSGRQASDTQYF

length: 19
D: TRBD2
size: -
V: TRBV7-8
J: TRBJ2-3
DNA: TGTGCCAGCAGCCTCTACTCGGGACTAGCGGGGGGATCCACAGATACGCAGTATTTT
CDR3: CASSLYSGLAGGSTDTQYF

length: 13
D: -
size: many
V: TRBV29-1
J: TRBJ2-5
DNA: TGCAGCGTTGAAGAGATTGCGGGAAGGGCCCAGTACTTC
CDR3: CSVEEIAGRAQYF

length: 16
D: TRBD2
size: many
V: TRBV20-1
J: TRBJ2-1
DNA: TGCAGTGCTAGATCCTTTACTAGCGGGAGAAGCTATGAGCAGTTCTTC
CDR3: CSARSFTSGRSYEQFF